The 23 T cell receptor beta chains in this list originate from one sample, sequenced in a study of cytomegalovirus exposure and HLA in healthy donors. The PCR was carried out with 60 Vbeta primers and 13 Jbeta primers. The repertoire was sequenced with immunoSEQ multiplex PCR; TCRdb's copy has only in-frame clones and lacks some. Altogether around 110,000 clones are present, 79% being singletons, with the ten largest covering 3.5% to 4.5%. Material: PBMCs. Source of these receptors: a man between 25 and 39 years old in good health and CMV-seropositive.

This chain links TRBV27 with TRBJ1-6, with D possibly TRBD1 on 5 matching bases. CDR1 and CDR2 (germline): MNHEY, SMNVEV (reference sequence). Trimming cost V 5 bases and J 6 bases, with 17 bases left between them. CDR3 length: 16 residues. This CDR3 reads CASSQQYRQINSPLHF. For the CDR3, the DNA is TGTGCCAGCAGTCAACAATATAGACAGATTAATTCACCCCTCCACTTT.

The chain carries TRBV28 and TRBJ1-3; TRBD1 is a possible D gene (5 bases). Trimming removed 6 bases from V and 4 bases from J, with 13 bases in between. The CDR3 contains 14 residues. Germline V lookup: CDR1 MDHEN, CDR2 SYDVKM. CDR3 sequence: CASRLGTVGNTIYF. CDR3 sequence (DNA): TGTGCCAGCAGACTCGGGACTGTAGGAAACACCATATATTTT.

This clone occurred a few times. The J gene is TRBJ2-3, the V gene TRBV19; D is possibly TRBD2 (6 bases). The CDR3 contains 14 residues. V gave up 5 bases and J gave up 0 bases, with 9 bases separating them. Germline V gene data show CDR1 as LNHDA and CDR2 as SQIVND (reference sequence). The CDR3 DNA is TGTGCCAGTAGTGTCCTAGCGAGCACAGATACGCAGTATTTT. It codes for CASSVLASTDTQYF.

The CDR3 coding sequence is TGTGCCAGCAGCTCGAGCCTCGGTGAGCAGTTCTTC. Protein sequence: CASSSSLGEQFF. The gene calls are TRBV6-6 and TRBJ2-1; D unclear. Trimming removed 6 bases at V and 9 bases at J, with 12 bases between. The germline gives CDR1 MNHNY, CDR2 SVGAGI (reference sequence). The CDR3 spans 12 residues.

The rearrangement uses TRBV5-1 and TRBJ2-1; the match to TRBD1 covers 7 bases. The V segment lost 5 bases and the J segment 4 bases; nucleotides outside the gene matches: 15. This CDR3 comprises 17 residues. Germline loops: CDR1 SGHRS, CDR2 YFSETQ. The CDR3 bases are TGCGCCAGCAGGCCCTTAGGGGCTCCAGGGGGTTACAATGAGCAGTTCTTC. Residues: CASRPLGAPGGYNEQFF.

This rearrangement joins TRBV7-9 to TRBJ1-1; TRBD1 matches 8 bases. V shed 4 bases and J 7 bases; nucleotides not matched to a gene: 2. The germline gives CDR1 SEHNR, CDR2 FQNEAQ (reference sequence). This CDR3 is built from 12 residues. In DNA, the CDR3 is TGTGCCAGCAGCTCTGGGACAGGTGAAGCTTTCTTT. As protein: CASSSGTGEAFF.

This clone turned up a few times. The rearrangement uses TRBV7-9 and TRBJ1-1; 7 bases fit TRBD1. J was trimmed by 3 bases and V by 4 bases; bases with no gene match: 8. Per germline, CDR1 SEHNR and CDR2 FQNEAQ (reference sequence). The CDR3 runs to 15 residues. The CDR3 DNA sequence: TGTGCCAGCAGCTGGACAGGTACGGGGGACACTGAAGCTTTCTTT. Amino acid sequence: CASSWTGTGDTEAFF.

This clone was counted a single time. The chain has TRBV7-2 and TRBJ2-5; D unclear. V was shortened by 3 bases and J by 4 bases, with 12 bases between the two germline ends. The CDR3 is 14 amino acids. Germline V CDR1 and CDR2: SGHTA, FQGNSA. This CDR3 is CASSFRKAGETQYF. The CDR3 DNA reads as TGTGCCAGCAGCTTCCGGAAGGCAGGAGAGACCCAGTACTTC.

The rearrangement joins TRBV19 to TRBJ2-1; possibly TRBD2 for D (5 bases). V was pared by 6 bases and J by 4 bases, with 7 bases between. The germline V gene encodes CDR1 LNHDA and CDR2 SQIVND (reference sequence). The CDR3 runs 12 residues. The CDR3 nucleotides are TGTGCCAGTAGAAGGGAGTACAATGAGCAGTTCTTC. It yields the protein CASRREYNEQFF.

This chain links TRBV4-3 with TRBJ2-3; TRBD2 is a possible D gene (6 bases). The germline V gene encodes CDR1 LGHNA and CDR2 YSLEER. The CDR3 is made up of 16 amino acids. Trimming cost V 1 base and J 2 bases, with 13 bases left between them. The DNA of the CDR3 is TGCGCCAGCAGCCAAGTGTGGAGCGGGCCCACAGATACGCAGTATTTT. Amino acid sequence: CASSQVWSGPTDTQYF.

This chain joins TRBV10-3 and TRBJ2-7; 16 bases match TRBD2. The CDR3 runs 18 residues. V shed 5 bases and J 0 bases; nucleotides not matched to a gene: 7. Per the germline V gene, CDR1 is ENHRY and CDR2 is SYGVKD. As DNA, the CDR3 is TGTGCCATCAGTCCCCGGGGACTAGCGGGGGGGATCTCCTACGAGCAGTACTTC. This gives the protein CAISPRGLAGGISYEQYF.

The chain carries TRBV27 and TRBJ2-2; TRBD2 aligns across 7 bases. The CDR3 consists of 15 residues. Germline V gene sequence: CDR1 MNHEY, CDR2 SMNVEV (reference sequence). V was clipped by 5 bases and J by 1 base; unmatched bases: 4. The CDR3 coding sequence is TGTGCCAGCAGTCCTCTAGCGGTGAACACCGGGGAGCTGTTTTTT. Protein product: CASSPLAVNTGELFF.

The chain couples TRBV14 to TRBJ1-2; D not certain. V gave up 2 bases and J gave up 8 bases, with 12 bases separating them. Germline CDR1 and CDR2: SGHDN and FVKESK. This CDR3 has 13 amino acids. The CDR3 sequence: CASSQYLEGGYTF. CDR3 in DNA: TGTGCCAGCAGCCAATACTTGGAGGGCGGCTACACCTTC.

The rearrangement links TRBV6-1 to TRBJ2-1; a weak D match, TRBD2 (5 bases). The CDR3 extends over 13 amino acids. Deletions cut 4 bases from V and 2 bases from J, with 6 bases between. The germline V gene encodes CDR1 MNHNS and CDR2 SASEGT. The CDR3 DNA reads TGTGCCAGCAGTGCCGGGACCTACAATGAGCAGTTCTTC. It yields the protein CASSAGTYNEQFF.

The CDR3 here is CASSPLGGPGELFF. For the CDR3, the DNA is TGTGCCAGCAGTCCCTTGGGGGGGCCCGGGGAGCTGTTTTTT. V is TRBV28 and J is TRBJ2-2; a possible D gene is TRBD2 (7 bases). Trimming cost V 5 bases and J 6 bases, with 13 bases left between them. This CDR3 has 14 residues. Germline V CDR1 and CDR2: MDHEN, SYDVKM.

The rearrangement links TRBV7-9 to TRBJ2-1; 7 bases map to TRBD2. J gave up 1 base and V 11 bases, and 11 bases lay outside the gene matches. Per germline, CDR1 SEHNR and CDR2 FQNEAQ (reference sequence). This CDR3 spans 15 amino acids. Here the CDR3 DNA reads TGTGCCCTCAGCGGGCGGGAGTCTTCCTACAATGAGCAGTTCTTC. Amino acid sequence: CALSGRESSYNEQFF.

The V call is TRBV5-5, the J call TRBJ2-7; tentative D call: TRBD1 (6 bases). Trimming removed 0 bases at V and 4 bases at J, with 8 bases between. The germline gives CDR1 SGHKS, CDR2 YYEKEE (reference sequence). The CDR3 consists of 13 residues. CDR3 DNA: TGTGCCAGCAGCTTGGCACAGGGTTACGAGCAGTACTTC. Its translation is CASSLAQGYEQYF.

V is TRBV28 and J is TRBJ1-3, with TRBD1 matching 9 bases. This CDR3 has 15 amino acids. J was trimmed by 3 bases and V by 7 bases; bases with no gene match: 7. In germline, CDR1 is MDHEN, CDR2 SYDVKM. The CDR3 DNA is TGTGCCAGCATCCCACAGGGGGCGAATGGAAACACCATATATTTT. Protein product: CASIPQGANGNTIYF.

The J gene is TRBJ2-3, the V gene TRBV11-2, with no clear D. The length of the CDR3 is 12 residues. V gave up 3 bases and J gave up 5 bases, with 6 bases separating them. Germline CDR1 and CDR2: SGHAT and FQNNGV. The CDR3 nucleotides are TGTGCCAGCAGCTTTGGAGAAGATACGCAGTATTTT. Translated, it gives CASSFGEDTQYF.

J is TRBJ2-5 and V is TRBV7-8; 8 positions agree with TRBD1. Germline V CDR1 and CDR2: SGHVS, FQNEAQ. CDR3 length: 15 amino acids. V lost 5 bases, J lost 1 base, and 6 bases stayed unmatched. CDR3 amino acids: CASSPRDRGQETQYF. CDR3 sequence (DNA): TGTGCCAGCAGCCCGAGAGACAGGGGCCAAGAGACCCAGTACTTC.

Only a few counts were recorded for this clone. The chain combines TRBV7-2 with TRBJ2-7; TRBD1 is a possible D gene (6 bases). CDR3 size: 14 residues. Trimming pared 5 bases from V and 1 base from J, leaving 12 bases between. Germline lookup yields CDR1 SGHTA and CDR2 FQGNSA. The CDR3 loop is CASSQGLSSYEQYF. The CDR3 DNA sequence: TGTGCCAGCAGCCAGGGGCTATCTTCCTACGAGCAGTACTTC. The whole variable domain, filled in from reference TRBV7-2 and TRBJ2-7, reads GAGVSQSPSNKVTEKGKDVELRCDPISGHTALYWYRQSLGQGLEFLIYFQGNSAPDKSGLPSDRFSAERTGGSVSTLTIQRTQQEDSAVYLCASSQGLSSYEQYFGPGTRLTVT.

The CDR3 region is CASSERRGTGGLDEQFF. The CDR3 DNA reads TGTGCCAGCAGCGAAAGAAGAGGGACAGGGGGCTTGGATGAGCAGTTCTTC. V gene TRBV11-2 combines with J gene TRBJ2-1; 12 bases map to TRBD1. Trimming cost V 5 bases and J 8 bases; bases outside gene matches: 13. The CDR3 is made up of 17 amino acids. Germline loops: CDR1 SGHAT, CDR2 FQNNGV.

The rearrangement joins TRBV11-3 to TRBJ2-6; the D gene is possibly TRBD2 (6 bases). CDR1 is SGHNT, CDR2 YENEEA, per germline. This CDR3 has 18 residues. Trimming pared 5 bases from V and 2 bases from J, leaving 19 bases between. In DNA form, the CDR3 reads TGTGCCAGCAGCCAGGCCCGGAGGGGAGGCCCTGGGGCCAACGTCCTGACTTTC. This encodes CASSQARRGGPGANVLTF. Based on the CDR3 plus reference TRBV11-3 and TRBJ2-6, the full variable domain is EAGVVQSPRYKIIEKKQPVAFWCNPISGHNTLYWYLQNLGQGPELLIRYENEEAVDDSQLPKDRFSAERLKGVDSTLKIQPAELGDSAVYLCASSQARRGGPGANVLTFGAGSRLTVL.